Listed below are T cell receptor beta chains from one sample, sequenced in a study of OX40 agonist ivuxolimab in advanced cancers. This table comes from immunoSEQ multiplex PCR, and its TCRdb copy is limited to in-frame clones, with some not included. Of about 38,000 clones in the sample, roughly four fifths were seen once. The sequenced sample was CD4+ or CD8+ T cells sorted from blood, obtained in a trial of the OX40 agonist ivuxolimab. These receptor sequences come from an adult with an advanced solid tumor such as melanoma, head and neck, liver or kidney cancer. Both conserved end residues are part of each CDR3. Fields, in order: CDR3 protein, V gene, D gene, clone size, J gene. A D gene is named only where the DNA matches it firmly. Clone size is not always given. Where it is, it says once, few, many or a class for expanded clones.

CAWSLGRNTEAFF,TRBV30,.,.,TRBJ1-1
CASSFQSGNEQFF,TRBV27,.,.,TRBJ2-1
CASSLGDGQETQYF,TRBV5-1,.,.,TRBJ2-5
CASRGILNQPQHF,TRBV28,.,.,TRBJ1-5
CASRETASIYF,TRBV6-5,.,.,TRBJ1-3
CASKVFQRGNEQFF,TRBV6-1,.,.,TRBJ2-1
CAIKGTLQETQYF,TRBV10-3,.,once,TRBJ2-5
CASSQVNNEQFF,TRBV4-1,.,.,TRBJ2-1
CASSLGVGGNSPLHF,TRBV28,.,.,TRBJ1-6
CAGRDRVNDGYTF,TRBV19,TRBD1,.,TRBJ1-2
CASGGGVSSYNEQFF,TRBV28,TRBD2,once,TRBJ2-1
CASKVGGLAQETQYF,TRBV7-6,.,few,TRBJ2-5
CASSVGSGTGTYEQYF,TRBV28,TRBD1,.,TRBJ2-7
CASSGTSGSYEQYF,TRBV2,TRBD2,.,.
CASSSRSGKGYEQYF,TRBV6-5,TRBD2,.,TRBJ2-7
CASSARGAAYEQYF,TRBV7-2,.,.,TRBJ2-7
CASSPYPTGAYEQYF,TRBV27,.,few,TRBJ2-7
CATSRDQGAREKLFF,TRBV15,TRBD1,once,TRBJ1-4
CASSEARFSVDEQFF,TRBV2,.,.,TRBJ2-1
CASSYSTGNSGNTIYF,TRBV6-5,.,once,TRBJ1-3
CASSAGTGRYEQYF,TRBV6-6,TRBD1,few,TRBJ2-7
CASSPHEGVGQETQYF,TRBV4-2,.,.,TRBJ2-5
CASSEESSGANEQFF,TRBV6-1,TRBD2,few,TRBJ2-1
CASSVSSYEQYF,TRBV6-5,.,.,TRBJ2-7
CASSLVETQYF,TRBV7-9,.,once,TRBJ2-5
CASSISGWVNYGYTF,TRBV5-4,.,.,TRBJ1-2
CAISESRRDYEQYF,TRBV10-3,.,once,.
CASRSTPLALEAFF,TRBV7-9,.,.,TRBJ1-1
CASRIARYNEQFF,TRBV11-2,.,.,TRBJ2-1
CVSSSFWAGVSEQYF,TRBV28,.,.,TRBJ2-7
CASSIDRSGANVLTF,TRBV19,.,.,TRBJ2-6
CASSLILDYEQYF,TRBV11-2,.,few,TRBJ2-7
CASSETQGSYEQYF,TRBV2,TRBD1,.,TRBJ2-7
CASSLGGDYGYTF,TRBV7-6,.,.,TRBJ1-2